This TCR beta chain was identified during a study of OX40 agonist ivuxolimab in advanced cancers. Samples of blood were obtained at baseline, on cycle 4 day 1, and on cycle 7 day 1. Profiling relied on immunoSEQ multiplex PCR, and the TCRdb table lists in-frame clones only, not all of them. Of about 64,000 clones in the sample, roughly 84% were seen once. Germline-derived CDR1 and CDR2 are MNHEY and SMNVEV (reference sequence). The CDR3 runs to 16 residues. Trimming took 5 bases from V and 5 from J; bases not matched to a gene: 12. The V and J genes are TRBV27 and TRBJ1-1; TRBD1 aligns across 9 bases. Sequenced here: CD4+ or CD8+ T cells sorted from blood, sampled in a trial of the OX40 agonist ivuxolimab. The origin of this receptor is an adult with an advanced solid tumor such as melanoma, head and neck, liver or kidney cancer. As DNA, the CDR3 is TGTGCCAGCAGTCCTGGGACAGGGCGAAGATGGACTGAAGCTTTCTTT. Translation gives CASSPGTGRRWTEAFF.